This T cell receptor (beta chain) was sequenced during a study of OX40 agonist ivuxolimab in advanced cancers. Study observations and caveats: The study observed clonal expansion of CD4+ and CD8+ blood T cells by week 6 at 0.1 to 3.0 mg/kg.

As for this clone: Its cognate antigen is unknown.

The assay was immunoSEQ multiplex PCR, and TCRdb's table has in-frame clones only and misses some. The profile shows around 33,000 clones, about 80% of them singletons. This TCR came from an adult with an advanced solid tumor such as melanoma, head and neck, liver or kidney cancer. The starting material was CD4+ or CD8+ T cells sorted from blood, obtained in a trial of the OX40 agonist ivuxolimab.

Here the CDR3 DNA reads TGTGCCAGCAGCGCTGGGGGGAGCTCCTACAATGAGCAGTTCTTC. It encodes CASSAGGSSYNEQFF. The chain joins TRBV9 to TRBJ2-1; D might be TRBD2 (6 bases). The CDR3 contains 15 residues. Trimming removed 3 bases at V and 0 bases at J, with 10 bases between. From germline, CDR1 is SGDLS and CDR2 YYNGEE.